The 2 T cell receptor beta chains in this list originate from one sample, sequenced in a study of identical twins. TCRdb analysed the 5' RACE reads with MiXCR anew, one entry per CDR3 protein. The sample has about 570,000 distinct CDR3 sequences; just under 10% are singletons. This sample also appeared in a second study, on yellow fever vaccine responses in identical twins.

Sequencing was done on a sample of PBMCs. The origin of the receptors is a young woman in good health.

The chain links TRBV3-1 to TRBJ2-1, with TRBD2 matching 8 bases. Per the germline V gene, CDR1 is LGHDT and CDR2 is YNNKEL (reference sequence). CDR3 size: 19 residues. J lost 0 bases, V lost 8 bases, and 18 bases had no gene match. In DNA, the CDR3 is TGTGCCAGCCAGTTTTCGGGACTAGGCTTGGGGAGCTCCTACAATGAGCAGTTCTTC. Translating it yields CASQFSGLGLGSSYNEQFF.

CDR3 DNA sequence: TGTGCCAGCAGTTATTTGGCAGTTAACCCCTACGAGCAGTACTTC. This gives the protein CASSYLAVNPYEQYF. V and J are TRBV6-2 or TRBV6-3 and TRBJ2-7; no firm D call. The CDR3 contains 15 residues. CDR1 is MNHEY, CDR2 SVGEGT, per germline. With 3 bases removed from V and 2 bases from J, the gap between germline ends came to 14 bases.